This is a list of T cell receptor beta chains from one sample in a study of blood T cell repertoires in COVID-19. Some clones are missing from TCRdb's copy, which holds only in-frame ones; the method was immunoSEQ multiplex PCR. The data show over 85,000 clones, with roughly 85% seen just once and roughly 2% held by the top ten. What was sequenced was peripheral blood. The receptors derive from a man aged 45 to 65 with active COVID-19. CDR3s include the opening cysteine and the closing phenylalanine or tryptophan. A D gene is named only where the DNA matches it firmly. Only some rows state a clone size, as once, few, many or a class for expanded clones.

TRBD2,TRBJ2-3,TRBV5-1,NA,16,TGCGCCAGCAGCTTGGCTAGCGGGGGGCGGGCAGATACGCAGTATTTT,CASSLASGGRADTQYF
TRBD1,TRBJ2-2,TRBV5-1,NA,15,TGCGCCAGCAGCTTGGAGGGGGCGACGGGCGGGGAGCTGTTTTTT,CASSLEGATGGELFF
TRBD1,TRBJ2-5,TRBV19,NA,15,TGTGCCAGTAGTCGGTACAGGGGGCAGTGGGAGACCCAGTACTTC,CASSRYRGQWETQYF
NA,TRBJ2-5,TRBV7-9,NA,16,TGTGCCAGCAGCTTGGAGGGGAACTTCTGGGGAGAGACCCAGTACTTC,CASSLEGNFWGETQYF
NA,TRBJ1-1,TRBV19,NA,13,TGTGCCAGTAGTATTAGGGAGGGGGCTGAAGCTTTCTTT,CASSIREGAEAFF
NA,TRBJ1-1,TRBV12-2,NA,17,TGTGCAAGTCGCTCACCCGAGAGCGGGGAAAGGGGGGCTGAAGCTTTCTTT,CASRSPESGERGAEAFF
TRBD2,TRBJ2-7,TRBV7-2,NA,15,TGTGCCAGCAGCTTTGCTAGCGGGGGGGCCTACGAGCAGTACTTC,CASSFASGGAYEQYF
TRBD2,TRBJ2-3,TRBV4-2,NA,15,TGTGCCAGCAGCCAAAGGGATAGCGGGGGGGCGTCGCAGTATTTT,CASSQRDSGGASQYF
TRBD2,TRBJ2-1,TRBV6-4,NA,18,TGTGCCAGCAGTCGGGCTAGCGGGGATGCTAGCTCCTACAATGAGCAGTTCTTC,CASSRASGDASSYNEQFF
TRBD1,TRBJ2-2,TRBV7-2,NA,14,TGTGCCAGCAGCTTGGACAGGGGCACCGGGGAGCTGTTTTTT,CASSLDRGTGELFF
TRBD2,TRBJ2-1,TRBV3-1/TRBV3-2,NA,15,TGTGCCAGCAGCCAAGGATTAGCGGGGTCCAATGAGCAGTTCTTC,CASSQGLAGSNEQFF
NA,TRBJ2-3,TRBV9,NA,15,TGTGCCAGCAGCGTAGGCAGGGGTAGCACAGATACGCAGTATTTT,CASSVGRGSTDTQYF
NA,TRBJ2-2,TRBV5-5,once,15,TGTGCCAGCAGCTTGGCCACTTCGAACACCGGGGAGCTGTTTTTT,CASSLATSNTGELFF
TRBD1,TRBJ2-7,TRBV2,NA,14,TGTGCCAGCAGTGAAGGGGGACAGGGTGGCGAGCAGTACTTC,CASSEGGQGGEQYF
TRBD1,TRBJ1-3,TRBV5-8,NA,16,TGTGCCAGCAGCTTGGGGACAGGGGTTGGTGGAAACACCATATATTTT,CASSLGTGVGGNTIYF
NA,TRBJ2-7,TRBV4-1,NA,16,TGCGCCAGCAGCCAAGATAGCCTAGCCCTACCCTACGAGCAGTACTTC,CASSQDSLALPYEQYF
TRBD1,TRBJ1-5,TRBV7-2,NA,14,TGTGCCAGCAGCAGTGGACAGGGGAGCCAGCCCCAGCATTTT,CASSSGQGSQPQHF
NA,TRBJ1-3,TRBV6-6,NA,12,TGTGCCAGCAGTTCCGCTGGAAACACCATATATTTT,CASSSAGNTIYF
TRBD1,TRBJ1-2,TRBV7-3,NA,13,TGTGCCAGCAGCCAGGGACAGGGGAATGGCTACACCTTC,CASSQGQGNGYTF
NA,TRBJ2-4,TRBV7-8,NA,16,TGTGCCAGCAGCCGAGACGGATCCCTGAGGGGGAACATTCAGTACTTC,CASSRDGSLRGNIQYF
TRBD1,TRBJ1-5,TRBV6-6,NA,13,TGTGCCATAACAGGGGGCCCCAATCAGCCCCAGCATTTT,CAITGGPNQPQHF
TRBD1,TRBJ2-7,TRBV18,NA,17,TGTGCCAGCTCACCACCCCGCCCGGGACAGGGGCCCTACGAGCAGTACTTC,CASSPPRPGQGPYEQYF
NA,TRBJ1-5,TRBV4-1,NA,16,TGCGCCAGCAGCCAAGATGGGGGGGGAGTTGGTCAGCCCCAGCATTTT,CASSQDGGGVGQPQHF
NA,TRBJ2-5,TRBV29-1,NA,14,TGCAGCGTTGAAGGGGGGGTAGGGGTAGAGACCCAGTACTTC,CSVEGGVGVETQYF
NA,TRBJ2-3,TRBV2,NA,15,TGTGCCAGCAGTGACGTGGGGGCTACCACAGATACGCAGTATTTT,CASSDVGATTDTQYF
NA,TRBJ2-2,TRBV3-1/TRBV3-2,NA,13,TGTGCCAGCAGCCAAGACAGGGGCCGAGAGCTGTTTTTT,CASSQDRGRELFF
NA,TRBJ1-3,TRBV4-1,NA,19,TGCGCCAGCAGCCACCCTCCGGGGAACCAGGGGAACTCTGGAAACACCATATATTTT,CASSHPPGNQGNSGNTIYF
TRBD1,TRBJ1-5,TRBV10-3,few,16,TGTGCCATCAGCGGGACAGGGGGCTACGGCAATCAGCCCCAGCATTTT,CAISGTGGYGNQPQHF
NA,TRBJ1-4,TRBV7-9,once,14,TGTGCCAGCAGCCCCCCCCAGGGTTGGGAAAAACTGTTTTTT,CASSPPQGWEKLFF
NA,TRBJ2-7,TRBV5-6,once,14,TGTGCCAGCAGCTTCTCCGGGAAAACCTACGAGCAGTACTTC,CASSFSGKTYEQYF
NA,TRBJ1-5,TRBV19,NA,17,TGTGCCAGTAGTATAGATATGGGGACAATACGCAATCAGCCCCAGCATTTT,CASSIDMGTIRNQPQHF
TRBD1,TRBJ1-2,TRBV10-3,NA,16,TGTGCCATCAGTGCTTGGGCTGCGGGACAGGGCGACGGCTACACCTTC,CAISAWAAGQGDGYTF
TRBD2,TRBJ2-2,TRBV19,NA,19,TGTGCCAGTAGAGCGGGGGGGCGGTTTGCCACCGCGAACACCGGGGAGCTGTTTTTT,CASRAGGRFATANTGELFF
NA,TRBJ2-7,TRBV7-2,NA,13,TGTGCCAGCAGTGTGAGCCGCTCCTACGAGCAGTACTTC,CASSVSRSYEQYF
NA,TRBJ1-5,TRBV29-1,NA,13,TGCAGCGTTGGACTGAGTAGCAATCAGCCCCAGCATTTT,CSVGLSSNQPQHF
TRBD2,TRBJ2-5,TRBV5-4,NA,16,TGTGCCAGCAGTTCGAGACTAGCGGGGGAGATAGAGACCCAGTACTTC,CASSSRLAGEIETQYF
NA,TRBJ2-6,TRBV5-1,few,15,TGCGCCAGCAAGACGGGGAACGCTGGGGCCAACGTCCTGACTTTC,CASKTGNAGANVLTF